This entry lists 13 T cell receptor beta chains sequenced from one sample in a study of technical replicates of blood from a few donors. Only in-frame clones appear in the TCRdb table, and some are missing; sequencing was by immunoSEQ multiplex PCR. Of about 85,000 clones in the sample, about 94% were seen once. The sequencing input was T cells isolated from PBMCs. The receptor source for this set is a human donor in good health.

J is TRBJ2-1 and V is TRBV7-9; 16 bases match TRBD2. CDR3 length equals 15 residues. V dropped 8 bases and J dropped 7; count of bases not matched to a gene: 5. CDR1 and CDR2 (germline): SEHNR, FQNEAQ (reference sequence). CDR3 sequence reads: CASPGLAGGYNEQFF. As DNA, the CDR3 is TGTGCCAGCCCGGGACTAGCGGGAGGGTATAATGAGCAGTTCTTC.

The rearrangement links TRBV27 to TRBJ2-3, with 8 bases fitting TRBD1. The CDR3 contains 16 residues. Germline lookup yields CDR1 MNHEY and CDR2 SMNVEV (reference sequence). After removal of 0 bases from V and 4 bases from J, the junction contained 6 bases not matched to a gene. The CDR3 loop reads CASSLSGQGAADTQYF. The CDR3 DNA reads TGTGCCAGCAGTTTATCAGGTCAGGGGGCCGCAGATACGCAGTATTTT.

This clone came up once. J is TRBJ1-1 and V is TRBV5-1; TRBD1 aligns across 7 bases. Germline trimming cut 4 bases from V and 1 base from J; bases unmatched to any gene: 4. In germline, CDR1 is SGHRS, CDR2 YFSETQ. The CDR3 has 14 residues. CDR3 sequence reads: CASSGQDSNTEAFF. The CDR3 DNA sequence: TGCGCCAGCAGCGGACAGGACTCGAACACTGAAGCTTTCTTT.

V is TRBV11-2 and J is TRBJ1-2; perhaps TRBD1 as D (5 bases). Germline V lookup: CDR1 SGHAT, CDR2 FQNNGV. Trimming took off 3 bases at V and 7 bases at J, with 9 bases between the two ends. CDR3 length equals 12 residues. The CDR3 region is CASSLGLIGYTF. CDR3 in DNA: TGTGCCAGCAGCTTGGGACTTATTGGCTACACCTTC.

The J gene is TRBJ1-2, the V gene TRBV29-1; TRBD1 agrees at 8 bases. Germline CDR1 is SQVTM and CDR2 is ANQGSEA. The V segment lost 3 bases and the J segment 9 bases; nucleotides outside the gene matches: 3. The CDR3 consists of 11 residues. CDR3 nucleotides: TGCAGCGTTGAGGGGGACAGGAGCTACACCTTC. Protein: CSVEGDRSYTF.

The chain combines TRBV7-2 with TRBJ2-3, with TRBD1 as a possible D gene (6 bases). Trimming pared 6 bases from V and 0 bases from J, leaving 13 bases between. Germline V gene sequence: CDR1 SGHTA, CDR2 FQGNSA. This CDR3 is 15 amino acids long. The chain's CDR3 is CASSLDRLSTDTQYF. In DNA form, the CDR3 reads TGTGCCAGCAGTCTCGACAGGCTTAGCACAGATACGCAGTATTTT. The variable domain in full, with the rest retrieved from reference TRBV7-2 and TRBJ2-3, is GAGVSQSPSNKVTEKGKDVELRCDPISGHTALYWYRQSLGQGLEFLIYFQGNSAPDKSGLPSDRFSAERTGGSVSTLTIQRTQQEDSAVYLCASSLDRLSTDTQYFGPGTRLTVL.

For this clone: The conserved final phenylalanine or tryptophan is absent from the CDR3, which likely points to a read error. The limits of the CDR3 on the DNA are not certain, so only TCRdb's listed CDR3 is given. The chain joins TRBV23-1 to TRBJ1-2. TRBV23-1 has ORF status, its function being uncertain. The CDR3 is made up of 8 amino acids, end residues included. CDR3 sequence reads: CASSPETI.

The rearrangement uses TRBV10-2 and TRBJ2-2; 7 bases fit TRBD1. This CDR3 contains 17 residues. The V and J ends lost 8 bases and 0 bases, in that order; junction bases with no gene match: 12. CDR1 is WSHSY and CDR2 is SAAADI in the germline V gene. In DNA form, the CDR3 reads TGCGCCAGCTTAACCATAACGACAGGGACGAACACCGGGGAGCTGTTTTTT. Amino acids: CASLTITTGTNTGELFF.

The rearrangement uses TRBV10-1 and TRBJ1-1, with D hard to call. V was pared by 2 bases and J by 4 bases, with 8 bases between. Germline CDR1 WNHNN, CDR2 SYGVQD (reference sequence). CDR3 length equals 13 residues. The chain's CDR3 is CASSERGGTEAFF. The CDR3 DNA sequence: TGCGCCAGCAGTGAGAGAGGTGGCACTGAAGCTTTCTTT.

The rearrangement joins TRBV7-9 to TRBJ2-1, with D possibly TRBD2 on 6 matching bases. Germline V CDR1 and CDR2: SEHNR, FQNEAQ (reference sequence). The length of the CDR3 is 14 residues. V shed 2 bases and J shed 6 bases, with 11 bases lying between them. CDR3 loop: CASSLPGLINEQFF. The CDR3 DNA sequence: TGTGCCAGCAGCTTACCGGGACTTATCAATGAGCAGTTCTTC.

V usage is TRBV6-6 and J usage is TRBJ2-5; D call uncertain. CDR3 size: 12 residues. Trimming pared 2 bases from V and 1 base from J, leaving 2 bases between. The germline V gene has CDR1 MNHNY and CDR2 SVGAGI (reference sequence). The CDR3, as DNA: TGTGCCAGCAGTTACCTCCAAGAGACCCAGTACTTC. It yields the protein CASSYLQETQYF.

This clone was detected once. The chain is built from TRBV5-1 and TRBJ2-5, with 11 bases lining up with TRBD1. V lost 2 bases to trimming and J lost 7 bases; unmatched junction nucleotides: 10. The CDR3 runs to 16 residues. Germline-derived CDR1 and CDR2 are SGHRS and YFSETQ. In DNA form, the CDR3 reads TGCGCCAGCAGCTTCTACCGGGACAGGGGGGACGGGACCCAGTACTTC. This translates into CASSFYRDRGDGTQYF.

This chain uses TRBV5-1 with TRBJ1-4; no definite D call. From germline, CDR1 is SGHRS and CDR2 YFSETQ. The CDR3 consists of 15 residues. V was clipped by 1 base and J by 3 bases, with 10 bases between them. CDR3 in amino acids: CASSLYPGPNEKLFF. The CDR3 nucleotides are TGCGCCAGCAGCTTGTACCCCGGTCCTAATGAAAAACTGTTTTTT.